The next 31 T cell receptor beta chains were all read from a single sample in a study of CD8 T cells in ankylosing spondylitis. TCRdb processed the 5' RACE reads anew with MiXCR; each CDR3 protein has one entry. The sample carries approximately 340,000 distinct CDR3 sequences, roughly 15% recorded once. The sequenced sample was blood, either unsorted or a sorted T cell fraction (not recorded which). The receptors come from a male donor with ankylosing spondylitis or in good health (not recorded which).

In its sample, this clonotype was seen a few times. V and J are TRBV4-1 and TRBJ1-5; D might be TRBD1 (5 bases). V lost 1 base to trimming and J lost 1 base, with 8 bases between them. CDR1 and CDR2 from the germline V gene are MGHRA and YSYEKL. The CDR3 is 15 residues long. The CDR3 loop is CASSQVGLSNQPQHF. The CDR3 DNA follows: TGCGCCAGCAGCCAAGTGGGACTGAGCAATCAGCCCCAGCATTTT.

This clonotype was seen a handful of times. Here the CDR3 reads CAQRTPWGTQYF. The CDR3 DNA is TGTGCCCAACGAACTCCCTGGGGTACGCAGTATTTT. This chain uses TRBV30 with TRBJ2-3; D not certain. Germline assignment: CDR1 GTSNPN and CDR2 SVGIG (reference sequence). Between the trimmed V and J ends, which lost 8 bases and 8 bases, there was a span of 17 bases. The CDR3 is made up of 12 amino acids.

There are many counts of this clonotype. This chain uses TRBV9 with TRBJ1-2; 9 bases align to TRBD1. V shed 2 bases, J shed 3 bases, and the junction held 2 bases outside the gene matches. The germline V gene has CDR1 SGDLS and CDR2 YYNGEE. The CDR3 is made up of 14 amino acids. The CDR3 region has the DNA TGTGCCAGCAGCGTTACAGGGGGCGACTATGGCTACACCTTC. Translating gives CASSVTGGDYGYTF.

The table lists this clonotype with a few counts. The chain couples TRBV29-1 to TRBJ1-2, with D hard to call. This CDR3 comprises 14 residues. Germline CDR1 reads SQVTM; CDR2 reads ANQGSEA. V was clipped by 0 bases and J by 1 base, with 9 bases between them. The CDR3 sequence is CSVEDLSFNYGYTF. The CDR3 DNA follows: TGCAGCGTTGAAGATCTTTCCTTTAACTATGGCTACACCTTC.

The chain links TRBV5-1 to TRBJ2-1, with D possibly matching TRBD1 (6 bases). Deletions cut 4 bases from V and 4 bases from J, with 12 bases between. Germline V gene data show CDR1 as SGHRS and CDR2 as YFSETQ. There are 14 residues in the CDR3. The CDR3 loop is CASSPGELYNEQFF. The CDR3 nucleotides are TGCGCCAGCAGCCCAGGGGAGTTGTACAATGAGCAGTTCTTC.

This sequence joins TRBV12-3 or TRBV12-4 and TRBJ2-4, with D perhaps TRBD2 (6 bases). Trimming took 6 bases from V and 5 from J, leaving 23 bases between them. The CDR3 has 17 residues. The CDR3 nucleotides are TGTGCCAGCAGCCCGGACCAGACTAGAACAATTGAAAACATTCAGTACTTC. It is translated as CASSPDQTRTIENIQYF.

This sequence joins TRBV20-1 and TRBJ2-5; TRBD2 aligns across 11 bases. V was clipped by 3 bases and J by 4 bases; unmatched bases: 7. CDR3 size: 15 residues. Germline V gene data show CDR1 as DFQATT and CDR2 as SNEGSKA (reference sequence). CDR3 loop: CSARGSGGAGETQYF. For the CDR3, the DNA is TGCAGTGCTAGGGGTAGCGGGGGGGCCGGAGAGACCCAGTACTTC.

The rearrangement uses TRBV3-1 and TRBJ1-2; D is possibly TRBD1 (5 bases). V gave up 1 base and J gave up 1 base, with 10 bases separating them. Germline CDR1 is LGHDT and CDR2 is YNNKEL (reference sequence). This CDR3 has 15 residues. The CDR3 sequence is CASSQARVGNYGYTF. As DNA, the CDR3 is TGTGCCAGCAGCCAAGCCAGGGTGGGTAACTATGGCTACACCTTC.

The rearrangement joins TRBV7-9 to TRBJ2-5; a possible D gene is TRBD2 (6 bases). The CDR3 is 15 amino acids. V lost 3 bases and J lost 5, with 16 bases in between. Germline V gives CDR1 SEHNR, CDR2 FQNEAQ (reference sequence). The CDR3 reads CASSFHSGWLETQYF. The CDR3 nucleotides read TGTGCCAGCAGCTTCCACAGCGGGTGGTTGGAGACCCAGTACTTC.

This chain connects TRBV20-1 to TRBJ1-5; 7 bases are a match to TRBD1. This CDR3 is built from 13 residues. In germline, CDR1 is DFQATT, CDR2 SNEGSKA (reference sequence). J was trimmed by 7 bases and V by 5 bases; bases with no gene match: 8. The CDR3 sequence: CSARQGEGQPQHF. DNA of the CDR3: TGCAGTGCTCGACAGGGAGAAGGACAGCCCCAGCATTTT.

This clonotype has only a few counts. This chain joins TRBV7-2 and TRBJ2-1; D perhaps matches TRBD2 (5 bases). The germline V and J ends were trimmed by 5 bases and 4 bases, with 9 bases remaining between them. The V gene's germline CDR1 is SGHTA and CDR2 FQGNSA. CDR3 size: 13 residues. CDR3 sequence: CASSTRGYNEQFF. CDR3 nucleotide sequence: TGTGCCAGCAGCACCAGAGGGTACAATGAGCAGTTCTTC.

The table lists this clonotype with many counts. The CDR3, as DNA: TGTGCCAGCAGTTTTTGGCCACCACTGGACAATTCACCCCTCCACTTT. The encoded protein is CASSFWPPLDNSPLHF. The V and J genes are TRBV27 and TRBJ1-6; D is unresolved. The germline V gene has CDR1 MNHEY and CDR2 SMNVEV (reference sequence). The CDR3 runs to 16 residues. V was clipped by 3 bases and J by 7 bases, with 16 bases between them.

The chain uses TRBV11-2 and TRBJ2-5; the match to TRBD1 covers 12 bases. CDR1 and CDR2 (germline): SGHAT, FQNNGV. V shed 6 bases and J 6 bases; nucleotides not matched to a gene: 11. This CDR3 spans 16 amino acids. CDR3 DNA: TGTGCCAGCAGTCTTTGGGGGACAGGGGGCGTACAGACCCAGTACTTC. Amino acid sequence: CASSLWGTGGVQTQYF. Full variable domain (outside the CDR3, taken from reference TRBV11-2 and TRBJ2-5): EAGVAQSPRYKIIEKRQSVAFWCNPISGHATLYWYQQILGQGPKLLIQFQNNGVVDDSQLPKDRFSAERLKGVDSTLKIQPAKLEDSAVYLCASSLWGTGGVQTQYFGPGTRLLVL.

This clonotype was counted between two and nine times. V gene TRBV10-3 combines with J gene TRBJ2-1, with D possibly being TRBD1 or TRBD2 (5 bases each). The CDR3 spans 16 residues. V dropped 3 bases and J dropped 6 bases, with 18 bases sitting between them. Germline loops: CDR1 ENHRY, CDR2 SYGVKD. The chain's CDR3 is CAISDSIPGPFNEQFF. CDR3 DNA sequence: TGTGCCATCAGTGATTCTATCCCGGGACCTTTCAATGAGCAGTTCTTC.

This clonotype was seen more than once but under ten times. This chain uses TRBV6-2 or TRBV6-3 with TRBJ2-7; D uncertain. Germline V lookup: CDR1 MNHEY, CDR2 SVGEGT. This CDR3 is built from 16 residues. The V end was cut by 0 bases, the J end by 2 bases, with 14 bases between. CDR3 bases: TGTGCCAGCAGTTACTCTCTGGACCGAGTGGCCTACGAGCAGTACTTC. Translated, it gives CASSYSLDRVAYEQYF.

The rearrangement links TRBV7-2 to TRBJ2-3; the D call may be TRBD1 or TRBD2 (5 bases each). Germline V CDR1 and CDR2: SGHTA, FQGNSA. The CDR3 extends over 17 amino acids. Between the trimmed V and J ends, which lost 5 bases and 0 bases, there was a span of 18 bases. CDR3 nucleotides: TGTGCCAGCAGCCCCCGATTGAGGGGCTCTAGCACAGATACGCAGTATTTT. Translated: CASSPRLRGSSTDTQYF.

The sample holds many counts of this clonotype. The chain uses TRBV9 and TRBJ2-4, with D maybe TRBD1 (6 bases). This CDR3 contains 15 residues. Germline loops: CDR1 SGDLS, CDR2 YYNGEE. Between the trimmed V and J ends, which lost 0 bases and 9 bases, there was a span of 16 bases. Written as DNA, the CDR3 is TGTGCCAGCAGCGTAGCTACCCAGGGGCTAGGCATTCAGTACTTC. This codes for CASSVATQGLGIQYF.

This clonotype showed up just a few times. This chain joins TRBV4-1 and TRBJ1-1; 7 bases agree with TRBD1. In germline, CDR1 is MGHRA, CDR2 YSYEKL. The CDR3 spans 17 residues. V lost 3 bases to trimming and J lost 1 base; unmatched junction nucleotides: 11. The CDR3 here is CASSHNIGTAKNTEAFF. The CDR3, as DNA: TGCGCCAGCAGCCATAATATCGGGACAGCTAAGAACACTGAAGCTTTCTTT.

This clonotype was observed at least ten times. J is TRBJ1-3 and V is TRBV11-2; D perhaps matches TRBD1 (6 bases). The CDR3 spans 15 residues. Germline V gives CDR1 SGHAT, CDR2 FQNNGV. The V end was cut by 3 bases, the J end by 3 bases, with 12 bases between. The CDR3 spells CASSFRGADGNTIYF. As DNA, the CDR3 is TGTGCCAGCAGCTTCAGGGGAGCGGATGGAAACACCATATATTTT.

The chain combines TRBV3-1 with TRBJ2-3; TRBD2 matches 8 bases. J gave up 7 bases and V 4 bases, and 4 bases lay outside the gene matches. Germline loops: CDR1 LGHDT, CDR2 YNNKEL (reference sequence). The length of the CDR3 is 13 residues. The CDR3 sequence is CASSPGLANTQYF. CDR3 coding DNA: TGTGCCAGCAGCCCCGGACTAGCTAATACGCAGTATTTT.

As DNA, the CDR3 is TGTGCCAGTACCCGACCTACCCCAGAACAGGGAATTCCCCCCGGGGAGCTGTTTTTT. Encoded protein: CASTRPTPEQGIPPGELFF. The chain has TRBV19 and TRBJ2-2; weak D call: TRBD1 (6 bases). Germline assignment: CDR1 LNHDA and CDR2 SQIVND (reference sequence). The CDR3 contains 19 residues. The V and J ends lost 7 bases and 6 bases respectively, with 30 bases between them.

In nucleotides, the CDR3 is TGTGCCAGCAGTGGCCGTCGGACAGGGAACTCCTATGGCTACACCTTC. Its translation is CASSGRRTGNSYGYTF. The chain combines TRBV27 with TRBJ1-2; 8 nucleotides align to TRBD1. After removal of 5 bases from V and 4 bases from J, the junction contained 12 bases not matched to a gene. From germline, CDR1 is MNHEY and CDR2 SMNVEV (reference sequence). The CDR3 has 16 amino acids.

The chain employs TRBV5-6 and TRBJ1-3, with a weak D call TRBD1 (6 bases). V lost 2 bases, J lost 7 bases, and 13 bases lay in between. This CDR3 has 14 amino acids. Germline assignment: CDR1 SGHDT and CDR2 YYEEEE. The CDR3 reads CASSFSGAENTIYF. The DNA of the CDR3 is TGTGCCAGCAGCTTTTCAGGGGCTGAGAACACCATATATTTT. Complete variable domain (other parts from reference TRBV5-6 and TRBJ1-3): DAGVTQSPTHLIKTRGQQVTLRCSPKSGHDTVSWYQQALGQGPQFIFQYYEEEERQRGNFPDRFSGHQFPNYSSELNVNALLLGDSALYLCASSFSGAENTIYFGEGSWLTVV.

This clonotype has more than one count but fewer than ten. The J gene is TRBJ1-2, the V gene TRBV11-2, with 9 bases that match TRBD1. CDR3 length: 15 amino acids. Trimming removed 1 base from V and 2 bases from J; junction bases left unmatched: 2. CDR1 and CDR2 (germline): SGHAT, FQNNGV. CDR3 in DNA: TGTGCCAGCAGCTTAGGAGGACAGGGGAACTATGGCTACACCTTC. Amino acids: CASSLGGQGNYGYTF. The full variable domain, rest sourced from reference TRBV11-2 and TRBJ1-2, is EAGVAQSPRYKIIEKRQSVAFWCNPISGHATLYWYQQILGQGPKLLIQFQNNGVVDDSQLPKDRFSAERLKGVDSTLKIQPAKLEDSAVYLCASSLGGQGNYGYTFGSGTRLTVV.

This clonotype has a handful of counts. The chain employs TRBV28 and TRBJ2-7; weak D call: TRBD1 (6 bases). CDR1 MDHEN and CDR2 SYDVKM come from the germline V gene. Trimming cost V 6 bases and J 0 bases, with 15 bases left between them. The CDR3 consists of 15 residues. CDR3 amino acids: CASRPGQLLSYEQYF. For the CDR3, the DNA is TGTGCCAGCAGGCCCGGACAGCTCCTCTCCTACGAGCAGTACTTC.

This clonotype was seen at least ten times. J is TRBJ1-1 and V is TRBV12-3 or TRBV12-4, with TRBD1 matching 8 bases. V lost 7 bases, J lost 2 bases, and 6 bases stayed unmatched. There are 14 residues in the CDR3. CDR3 sequence: CASTLDRDNTEAFF. The CDR3 DNA sequence: TGTGCCAGCACGTTGGACAGGGATAACACTGAAGCTTTCTTT.

Of note for this clonotype: The germline gene is not matched at one end of the junction; a read error may be the cause. The rearrangement uses TRBV12-3 or TRBV12-4 and TRBJ2-2; 9 bases are shared with TRBD2. The CDR3 totals 18 residues. The CDR3 region is CAISLLQTSGDPTGELFF. The DNA for the CDR3 is TGTGCCATCAGTTTACTTCAGACTAGCGGTGACCCGACCGGGGAGCTGTTTTTT.

V is TRBV20-1 and J is TRBJ2-3; 12 bases are shared with TRBD2. The germline gives CDR1 DFQATT, CDR2 SNEGSKA (reference sequence). CDR3 size: 17 residues. The CDR3 nucleotides are TGCTGCGCTAGAGATCCCCGGACTAGCGGGAACACAGATACGCAGTATTTT. This gives the protein CCARDPRTSGNTDTQYF.

The chain combines TRBV6-6 with TRBJ2-7; unclear D gene. Trimming removed 2 bases at V and 2 bases at J, with 7 bases between. The CDR3 is made up of 13 amino acids. Germline-derived CDR1 and CDR2 are MNHNY and SVGAGI (reference sequence). CDR3 in amino acids: CASSYRATYEQYF. CDR3 DNA: TGTGCCAGCAGTTACAGGGCAACCTACGAGCAGTACTTC.

The V gene is TRBV7-9, the J gene TRBJ1-2, with D hard to call. Germline loops: CDR1 SEHNR, CDR2 FQNEAQ (reference sequence). V lost 1 base and J 2 bases, leaving 14 bases between the germline ends. This CDR3 has 16 amino acids. The CDR3 nucleotides read TGTGCCAGCAGCTTAGTGGAGGGAGTCTCCAACTATGGCTACACCTTC. It is translated as CASSLVEGVSNYGYTF.

This clonotype came up a few times. The chain carries TRBV19 and TRBJ1-1, with D hard to call. V gave up 3 bases and J gave up 1 base, with 6 bases separating them. Germline loops: CDR1 LNHDA, CDR2 SQIVND (reference sequence). The CDR3 runs to 13 residues. CDR3 loop: CASSMPPNTEAFF. The CDR3 bases are TGTGCCAGTAGTATGCCCCCGAACACTGAAGCTTTCTTT. The variable domain in full, with the rest retrieved from reference TRBV19 and TRBJ1-1, is DGGITQSPKYLFRKEGQNVTLSCEQNLNHDAMYWYRQDPGQGLRLIYYSQIVNDFQKGDIAEGYSVSREKKESFPLTVTSAQKNPTAFYLCASSMPPNTEAFFGQGTRLTVV.